These T cell receptor beta chains were read from a single sample in a study of blood T cell repertoires in COVID-19. Produced via immunoSEQ multiplex PCR; TCRdb's table is partial and in-frame only. This table has tens of thousands of clones, more than 70% appearing once. Sequencing was performed on peripheral blood. The receptors derive from a woman aged 70-85 years with acute or convalescent COVID-19. Each CDR3 is given with its conserved first and last residue. A D gene is named only where the DNA matches it firmly. The size of a clone is reported for some rows only, either as once, few or many, or as a class for expanded clones.

TRBV6-4	TRBJ2-1	TRBD2	NA	CASSDLGGRATYEQFF	TGTGCCAGCAGTGACCTGGGCGGGAGGGCCACCTATGAGCAGTTCTTC
TRBV3-1/TRBV3-2	TRBJ1-3	NA	NA	CASSPQRQGNRNTIYF	TGTGCCAGCAGCCCCCAGAGGCAGGGGAACAGAAACACCATATATTTT
TRBV5-6	TRBJ1-4	TRBD1	NA	CASSGDRGLEKLFF	TGTGCCAGCAGCGGGGACAGGGGGTTGGAAAAACTGTTTTTT
TRBV28	TRBJ2-7	NA	NA	CASSFPGALRDEQYF	TGTGCCAGCAGTTTTCCAGGGGCCCTCAGGGACGAGCAGTACTTC
TRBV10-3	TRBJ1-2	TRBD1	NA	CAISEGQAANYGYTF	TGTGCCATCAGTGAAGGACAGGCAGCTAACTATGGCTACACCTTC
TRBV9	TRBJ2-5	NA	NA	CASSVDNGPGTQYF	TGTGCCAGCAGCGTAGATAACGGTCCCGGGACCCAGTACTTC
TRBV11-2	TRBJ2-4	NA	NA	CASRLGGDIQYF	TGTGCCAGCAGACTAGGTGGGGACATTCAGTACTTC
TRBV11-2	TRBJ2-3	NA	few	CASSWKGQTWNTQYF	TGTGCCAGCAGCTGGAAAGGACAGACGTGGAATACGCAGTATTTT
TRBV7-2	TRBJ2-1	NA	NA	CASSLLGSSYNEQFF	TGTGCCAGCAGTTTACTAGGGAGCTCCTACAATGAGCAGTTCTTC
TRBV19	TRBJ1-2	TRBD1	NA	CASSRTGALGGYTF	TGTGCCAGTAGCCGGACAGGGGCCTTAGGTGGCTACACCTTC
TRBV9	TRBJ1-1	NA	NA	CASSKQRGTEAFF	TGTGCCAGCAGCAAACAGCGAGGGACTGAAGCTTTCTTT
TRBV6-2/TRBV6-3	TRBJ2-1	NA	NA	CASSYRGTPPYNEQFF	TGTGCCAGCAGTTATAGAGGGACACCCCCCTACAATGAGCAGTTCTTC
TRBV6-2/TRBV6-3	TRBJ2-3	TRBD2	NA	CASSYVASGRGSDTQYF	TGTGCCAGCAGTTATGTAGCCAGCGGGAGGGGTTCAGATACGCAGTATTTT
TRBV28	TRBJ1-1	TRBD1	NA	CASSPPGGTEAFF	TGTGCCAGCAGTCCCCCAGGGGGCACTGAAGCTTTCTTT
TRBV12-5	TRBJ2-3	NA	NA	CASGPTDTQYF	TGTGCTAGTGGCCCTACAGATACGCAGTATTTT
TRBV4-2	TRBJ1-3	NA	many	CASSQDSDNSGNTIYF	TGTGCCAGCAGCCAAGACTCGGATAACAGTGGAAACACCATATATTTT
TRBV27	TRBJ2-2	TRBD1	NA	CASRVSGGTGELFF	TGTGCCAGCAGGGTCTCAGGGGGTACCGGGGAGCTGTTTTTT